The clone carrying this T cell receptor (beta chain) came up many times. Its antigen is not identified. Blood genomic DNA input for TRB amplification was 250-500 ng. This sample is part of a study of T and B cells in COVID-19 patients. Overall study context: Recovered patients mostly had mild to moderate COVID-19 managed as outpatients.

Multiplex PCR with BIOMED2 TRB-A/B primer pools amplified TRB rearrangements. TCRdb fed the multiplex PCR reads into MiXCR, producing one record per CDR3 protein. The data contain some 10,000 distinct CDR3 sequences, approximately 31% of them singletons. Deletions cut 5 bases from V and 0 bases from J, with 11 bases between. The CDR3 loop spans 15 amino acids. CDR1 and CDR2 (germline): MNHEY, SVGAGI. Study observations and caveats: Patients with COVID-19 reportedly showed strongly skewed T cell receptor beta variable and joining gene usage.

Material: blood. The source is a human donor who had recovered from COVID-19. The chain combines TRBV6-5 with TRBJ2-1, with D maybe TRBD2 (5 bases). CDR3 in DNA: TGTGCCAGCAGTGTCTCAAGCGGCTCCTACAATGAGCAGTTCTTC. Protein product: CASSVSSGSYNEQFF.